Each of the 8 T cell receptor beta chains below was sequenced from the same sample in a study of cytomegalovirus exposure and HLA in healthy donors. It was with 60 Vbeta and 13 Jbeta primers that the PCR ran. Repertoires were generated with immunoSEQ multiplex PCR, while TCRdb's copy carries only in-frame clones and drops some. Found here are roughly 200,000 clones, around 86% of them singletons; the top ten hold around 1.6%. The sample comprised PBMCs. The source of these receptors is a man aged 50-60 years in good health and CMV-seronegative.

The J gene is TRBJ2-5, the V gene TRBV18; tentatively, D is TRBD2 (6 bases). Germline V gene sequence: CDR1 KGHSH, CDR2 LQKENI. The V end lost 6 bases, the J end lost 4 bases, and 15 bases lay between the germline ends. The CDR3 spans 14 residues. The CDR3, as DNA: TGTGCCAGCTCCCCGCTCGGAGCGGGAGAGACCCAGTACTTC. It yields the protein CASSPLGAGETQYF.

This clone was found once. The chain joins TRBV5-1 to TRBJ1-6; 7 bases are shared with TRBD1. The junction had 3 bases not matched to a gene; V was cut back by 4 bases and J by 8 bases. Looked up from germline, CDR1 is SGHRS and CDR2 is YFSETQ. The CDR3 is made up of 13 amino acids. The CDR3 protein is CASSGTDDSPLHF. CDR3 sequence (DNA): TGCGCCAGCAGCGGGACAGACGATTCACCCCTCCACTTT.

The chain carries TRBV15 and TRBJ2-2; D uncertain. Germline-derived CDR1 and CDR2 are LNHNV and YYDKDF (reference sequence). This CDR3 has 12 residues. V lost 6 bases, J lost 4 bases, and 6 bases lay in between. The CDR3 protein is CATSSFTGELFF. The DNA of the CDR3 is TGTGCCACCAGTAGTTTCACCGGGGAGCTGTTTTTT.

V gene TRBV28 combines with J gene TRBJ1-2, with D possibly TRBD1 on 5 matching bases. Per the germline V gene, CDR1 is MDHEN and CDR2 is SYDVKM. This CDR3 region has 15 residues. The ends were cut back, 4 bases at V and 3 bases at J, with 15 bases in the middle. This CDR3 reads CASSSRDPRDYGYTF. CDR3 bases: TGTGCCAGCAGTTCGCGGGACCCGAGGGACTATGGCTACACCTTC.

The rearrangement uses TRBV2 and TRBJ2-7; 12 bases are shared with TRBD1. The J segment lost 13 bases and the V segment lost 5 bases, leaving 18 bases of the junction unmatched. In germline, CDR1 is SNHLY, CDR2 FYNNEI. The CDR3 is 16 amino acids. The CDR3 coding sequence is TGTGCCAGCAGTCTCACCCGGGACAGGGGGCGTAGGACTGCATACTTC. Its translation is CASSLTRDRGRRTAYF.

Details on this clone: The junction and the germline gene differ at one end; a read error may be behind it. For the CDR3, the DNA is TGTGCCGGCAGCTTACAAGCGACAGGGGTGGGCGAGCAGTACTTC. This codes for CAGSLQATGVGEQYF. The chain is built from TRBV7-6 and TRBJ2-7, with 8 nucleotides matching TRBD1. Germline V CDR1 and CDR2: SGHVS, FNYEAQ. CDR3 size: 15 residues.

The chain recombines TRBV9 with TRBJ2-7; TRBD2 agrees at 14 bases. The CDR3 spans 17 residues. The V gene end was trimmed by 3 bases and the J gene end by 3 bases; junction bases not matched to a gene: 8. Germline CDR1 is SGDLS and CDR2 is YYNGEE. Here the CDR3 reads CASSAFRGLAGVYEQYF. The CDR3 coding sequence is TGTGCCAGCAGCGCCTTTAGGGGACTAGCGGGAGTCTACGAGCAGTACTTC. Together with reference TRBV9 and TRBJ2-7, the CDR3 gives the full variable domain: DSGVTQTPKHLITATGQRVTLRCSPRSGDLSVYWYQQSLDQGLQFLIQYYNGEERAKGNILERFSAQQFPDLHSELNLSSLELGDSALYFCASSAFRGLAGVYEQYFGPGTRLTVT.

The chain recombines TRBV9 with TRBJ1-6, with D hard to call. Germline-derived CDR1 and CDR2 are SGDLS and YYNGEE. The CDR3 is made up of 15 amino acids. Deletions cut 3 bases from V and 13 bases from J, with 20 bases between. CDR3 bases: TGTGCCAGCAGCGCCGATGAACAGCGGAGCACCCCCCTCCACTTT. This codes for CASSADEQRSTPLHF.